A single sample gave rise to the 23 T cell receptor beta chains below, sequenced in a study of T-cell reconstitution after alpha-beta-depleted transplantation in children. Unique molecular identifiers were incorporated into the prepared TCRbeta library. TCRdb passed the PCR reads through MiXCR, listing each CDR3 protein once. The sample consists of about a million distinct CDR3 sequences, about 29% of them appearing once. Specimen: PBMCs, mostly from graft donor cells, collected 360 days after TCRalphabeta/CD19-depleted stem cell transplant. These receptors were collected from a boy under three years old who had a stem cell transplant for SCID, so the T cells may come from the graft donor.

The J gene is TRBJ2-5, the V gene TRBV5-1; D not resolved. The germline V and J ends were trimmed by 2 bases and 4 bases, with 9 bases remaining between them. The CDR3 is 13 amino acids. Germline V gives CDR1 SGHRS, CDR2 YFSETQ. The CDR3 sequence is CASSFVSGETQYF. The CDR3 DNA is TGCGCCAGCAGCTTCGTATCGGGAGAGACCCAGTACTTC. Supplemented by reference TRBV5-1 and TRBJ2-5, the full variable domain reads KAGVTQTPRYLIKTRGQQVTLSCSPISGHRSVSWYQQTPGQGLQFLFEYFSETQRNKGNFPGRFSGRQFSNSRSEMNVSTLELGDSALYLCASSFVSGETQYFGPGTRLLVL.

The rearrangement links TRBV5-1 to TRBJ1-1, with D unresolved. The germline V and J ends were trimmed by 3 bases and 0 bases, with 9 bases remaining between them. CDR3 length equals 14 residues. Germline-derived CDR1 and CDR2 are SGHRS and YFSETQ. The CDR3 loop is CASSSYWVNTEAFF. CDR3 nucleotide sequence: TGCGCCAGCAGCTCTTATTGGGTGAACACTGAAGCTTTCTTT.

The chain is built from TRBV6-2 or TRBV6-3 and TRBJ1-1; D possibly corresponds to TRBD1 (5 bases). V gave up 8 bases and J gave up 6 bases, with 25 bases separating them. In germline, CDR1 is MNHEY, CDR2 SVGEGT. The CDR3 has 16 residues. The CDR3 DNA sequence: TGTGCCAGCTCCCAAACTGGAAGGGGTCCGAAGGCTGAAGCTTTCTTT. This sequence encodes CASSQTGRGPKAEAFF.

The V gene is TRBV4-1, the J gene TRBJ2-7; D might be TRBD2 (5 bases). This CDR3 spans 14 amino acids. V was shortened by 11 bases and J by 3 bases, with 20 bases between the two germline ends. The germline V gene has CDR1 MGHRA and CDR2 YSYEKL. Here the CDR3 reads CAAGAALGLYEQYF. The DNA of the CDR3 is TGCGCCGCGGGTGCCGCTCTAGGGCTCTACGAGCAGTACTTC.

The chain employs TRBV10-1 and TRBJ2-1; no clear D gene. With 0 bases removed from V and 5 bases from J, the gap between germline ends came to 14 bases. This CDR3 contains 16 residues. Germline assignment: CDR1 WNHNN and CDR2 SYGVQD (reference sequence). The CDR3 protein is CASSESRSSRHNEQFF. Here the CDR3 DNA reads TGCGCCAGCAGTGAGTCTAGGTCATCTCGCCACAATGAGCAGTTCTTC.

This clonotype has a count of ten or more. The V and J genes are TRBV20-1 and TRBJ1-1; D might be TRBD1 (5 bases). The CDR3 runs 12 residues. With 1 base removed from V and 7 bases from J, the gap between germline ends came to 10 bases. Germline CDR1 DFQATT, CDR2 SNEGSKA (reference sequence). The CDR3 spells CSARGGRVEAFF. The CDR3 DNA sequence: TGCAGTGCTAGAGGGGGACGGGTTGAAGCTTTCTTT.

The chain uses TRBV4-2 and TRBJ2-2; unclear D gene. The length of the CDR3 is 11 residues. The V and J ends lost 8 bases and 7 bases respectively, with 8 bases between them. The V gene's germline CDR1 is LGHNA and CDR2 YNFKEQ. CDR3 in amino acids: CASRWGGELFF. CDR3 nucleotides: TGTGCCAGCCGATGGGGCGGGGAGCTGTTTTTT.

The chain joins TRBV7-8 to TRBJ2-3, with unresolved D. The CDR3 extends over 16 amino acids. CDR1 and CDR2 (germline): SGHVS, FQNEAQ. V was clipped by 1 base and J by 1 base, with 12 bases between them. CDR3 amino acids: CASSLVQAGGTDTQYF. As DNA, the CDR3 is TGTGCCAGCAGCTTAGTCCAGGCAGGAGGCACAGATACGCAGTATTTT.

This clonotype was observed at least ten times. The chain is built from TRBV20-1 and TRBJ2-1; a weak D match, TRBD1 (5 bases). CDR3 length: 12 amino acids. V lost 1 base, J lost 4 bases, and 5 bases lay in between. The V gene's germline CDR1 is DFQATT and CDR2 SNEGSKA (reference sequence). CDR3 amino acids: CSARAGYNEQFF. Written as DNA, the CDR3 is TGCAGTGCTAGAGCAGGGTACAATGAGCAGTTCTTC.

This clonotype was counted between two and nine times. J is TRBJ2-3 and V is TRBV7-8, with D perhaps matching TRBD2 (5 bases). V dropped 1 base and J dropped 5 bases, with 19 bases sitting between them. The CDR3 is 17 residues long. Per the germline V gene, CDR1 is SGHVS and CDR2 is FQNEAQ. The CDR3 region has the DNA TGTGCCAGCAGCTTAGGGTTTGAACTAGGAAGTGGAGATACGCAGTATTTT. It translates to CASSLGFELGSGDTQYF.

The V and J genes are TRBV7-8 and TRBJ2-2; D perhaps matches TRBD2 (5 bases). The V end was cut by 7 bases, the J end by 4 bases, with 13 bases between. The CDR3 is 14 amino acids. In germline, CDR1 is SGHVS, CDR2 FQNEAQ. CDR3 protein: CASIPGSLTGELFF. CDR3 DNA sequence: TGTGCCAGCATCCCGGGGTCTCTCACCGGGGAGCTGTTTTTT.

This clonotype turned up a few times. The chain joins TRBV3-1 to TRBJ2-3, with D perhaps matching TRBD1 (5 bases). Per the germline V gene, CDR1 is LGHDT and CDR2 is YNNKEL (reference sequence). The CDR3 has 16 amino acids. V was clipped by 3 bases and J by 0 bases, with 13 bases between them. The CDR3 DNA reads as TGTGCCAGCAGCCAGATGACAGTTTCTAGCACAGATACGCAGTATTTT. Amino acids: CASSQMTVSSTDTQYF.

This clonotype has at least ten counts. The chain joins TRBV5-5 to TRBJ1-1; D is unresolved. Per germline, CDR1 SGHKS and CDR2 YYEKEE (reference sequence). CDR3 size: 13 residues. Trimming pared 0 bases from V and 0 bases from J, leaving 3 bases between. CDR3 bases: TGTGCCAGCAGCTTGGACGTGAACACTGAAGCTTTCTTT. It encodes CASSLDVNTEAFF. The variable domain in full, completed from reference TRBV5-5 and TRBJ1-1, reads DAGVTQSPTHLIKTRGQQVTLRCSPISGHKSVSWYQQVLGQGPQFIFQYYEKEERGRGNFPDRFSARQFPNYSSELNVNALLLGDSALYLCASSLDVNTEAFFGQGTRLTVV.

This chain uses TRBV11-2 with TRBJ2-1; 9 bases are a match to TRBD2. This CDR3 comprises 15 residues. J was trimmed by 5 bases and V by 5 bases; bases with no gene match: 7. From germline, CDR1 is SGHAT and CDR2 FQNNGV. The CDR3 coding sequence is TGTGCCAGCAGCCCGCGGGGGGGCCTTAACAATGAGCAGTTCTTC. Translation: CASSPRGGLNNEQFF.

This clonotype was counted between two and nine times. The rearrangement links TRBV12-3 or TRBV12-4 to TRBJ1-2, with D possibly matching TRBD1 (5 bases). The CDR3 covers 14 residues. The V and J ends lost 0 bases and 13 bases respectively, with 18 bases between them. The CDR3 region is CASSLASGLRGGTF. The CDR3 nucleotides read TGTGCCAGCAGTTTAGCATCGGGACTAAGGGGAGGCACCTTC.

This clonotype was picked up a small number of times. The gene calls are TRBV27 and TRBJ2-2, with D perhaps given as TRBD1 or TRBD2 (5 bases each). V was cut by 7 bases and J by 4 bases, with 16 bases left in between. Germline-derived CDR1 and CDR2 are MNHEY and SMNVEV (reference sequence). The CDR3 length is 15 residues. CDR3 loop: CASKNKTGLTGELFF. In DNA form, the CDR3 reads TGTGCCAGCAAAAATAAAACAGGACTCACCGGGGAGCTGTTTTTT.

This clonotype was observed a few times. This sequence joins TRBV11-2 and TRBJ2-5; TRBD2 matches at 8 bases. The CDR3 has 14 amino acids. With 2 bases clipped from V and 5 bases from J, the junction kept 4 bases outside the gene matches. Germline CDR1 is SGHAT and CDR2 is FQNNGV. CDR3 in amino acids: CASSLIAGIETQYF. DNA for the CDR3: TGTGCCAGCAGCTTAATAGCGGGGATCGAGACCCAGTACTTC.

This rearrangement joins TRBV11-2 to TRBJ2-7; D not resolved. This CDR3 region has 14 residues. Germline loops: CDR1 SGHAT, CDR2 FQNNGV. V was pared by 6 bases and J by 5 bases, with 17 bases between. The chain's CDR3 is CASRDDNWVNEQYF. CDR3 bases: TGTGCCAGCAGGGATGACAATTGGGTGAACGAGCAGTACTTC.

This clonotype was counted at least ten times. The V call is TRBV19, the J call TRBJ2-7, with D maybe TRBD1 (6 bases). Trimming stripped 5 bases from V and 3 bases from J, with 11 bases between. Looked up from germline, CDR1 is LNHDA and CDR2 is SQIVND (reference sequence). CDR3 size: 13 residues. The CDR3 loop reads CASSVGQIYEQYF. CDR3 sequence (DNA): TGTGCCAGTAGTGTCGGACAGATCTACGAGCAGTACTTC.

This clonotype was detected a few times. V gene TRBV20-1 combines with J gene TRBJ2-5, with D perhaps TRBD1 or TRBD2 (5 bases each). V lost 6 bases and J 2 bases, leaving 16 bases between the germline ends. This CDR3 has 14 amino acids. Germline CDR1 reads DFQATT; CDR2 reads SNEGSKA (reference sequence). CDR3 residues: CSARPGTFQETQYF. CDR3 sequence (DNA): TGCAGTGCGCGCCCTGGGACCTTTCAAGAGACCCAGTACTTC.

V and J are TRBV3-1 and TRBJ1-1, with TRBD1 as a possible D gene (5 bases). The V gene lost 7 bases and the J gene lost 5 bases, with 14 bases spanning the gap. The CDR3 totals 13 residues. Germline V gene data show CDR1 as LGHDT and CDR2 as YNNKEL (reference sequence). The CDR3 reads CASTYAGATEAFF. The DNA for the CDR3 is TGTGCCAGCACCTACGCCGGGGCGACTGAAGCTTTCTTT. The complete variable domain, with remaining parts taken from reference TRBV3-1 and TRBJ1-1, reads DTAVSQTPKYLVTQMGNDKSIKCEQNLGHDTMYWYKQDSKKFLKIMFSYNNKELIINETVPNRFSPKSPDKAHLNLHINSLELGDSAVYFCASTYAGATEAFFGQGTRLTVV.

V gene TRBV7-9 combines with J gene TRBJ2-1; D not certain. CDR1 is SEHNR, CDR2 FQNEAQ, per germline (reference sequence). V was trimmed by 2 bases and J by 10 bases, leaving 9 bases between them. This CDR3 contains 12 residues. The CDR3 loop is CASSLRGEEQFF. CDR3 nucleotides: TGTGCCAGCAGCTTACGTGGTGAAGAGCAGTTCTTC. The full variable domain, in which reference TRBV7-9 and TRBJ2-1 provide the parts outside the CDR3, is DTGVSQNPRHKITKRGQNVTFRCDPISEHNRLYWYRQTLGQGPEFLTYFQNEAQLEKSRLLSDRFSAERPKGSFSTLEIQRTEQGDSAMYLCASSLRGEEQFFGPGTRLTVL.

The V gene is TRBV20-1, the J gene TRBJ2-7; 7 bases line up with TRBD1. V lost 5 bases, J lost 4 bases, and 5 bases stayed unmatched. The CDR3 runs to 12 residues. Germline CDR1 DFQATT, CDR2 SNEGSKA (reference sequence). The CDR3 spells CSAVDRSYEQYF. The CDR3 region has the DNA TGCAGTGCTGTGGACAGGTCTTACGAGCAGTACTTC.